The entry that follows covers one T cell receptor (beta chain) sequence. Trimming removed 5 bases from V and 2 bases from J, with 18 bases in between. This CDR3 spans 16 amino acids. CDR1 and CDR2 (germline): SGHRS, YFSETQ. The data were taken from a study of radiotherapy plus CTLA-4 blockade in lung cancer. The protocol was immunoSEQ multiplex PCR, while the TCRdb copy is restricted to in-frame clones and leaves out a portion. This sample carries 78,000 or so clones, about 88% of them seen once, and the ten largest clones take less than 0.9%. Sequences were derived from peripheral blood, sampled from a patient treated with radiotherapy plus ipilimumab. The V and J genes are TRBV5-1 and TRBJ2-3; no reliable D call. This TCR derives from a human donor with non-small cell lung cancer who had stable disease on radiotherapy plus ipilimumab. In DNA form, the CDR3 reads TGCGCCAGCAGTCCTGTCATCCAGAGTACCACAGATACGCAGTATTTT. Amino acids: CASSPVIQSTTDTQYF.